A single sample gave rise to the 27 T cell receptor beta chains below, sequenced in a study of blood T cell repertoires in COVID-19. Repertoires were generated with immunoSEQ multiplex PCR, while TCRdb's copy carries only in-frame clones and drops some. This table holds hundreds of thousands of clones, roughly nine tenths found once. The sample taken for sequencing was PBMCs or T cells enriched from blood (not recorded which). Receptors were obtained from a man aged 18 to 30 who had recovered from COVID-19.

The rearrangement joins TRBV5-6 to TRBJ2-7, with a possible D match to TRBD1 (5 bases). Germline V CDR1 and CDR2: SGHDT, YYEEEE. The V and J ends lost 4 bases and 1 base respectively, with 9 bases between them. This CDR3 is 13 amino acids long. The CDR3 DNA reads TGTGCCAGCAGCCGACAGCAATCCTACGAGCAGTACTTC. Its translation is CASSRQQSYEQYF.

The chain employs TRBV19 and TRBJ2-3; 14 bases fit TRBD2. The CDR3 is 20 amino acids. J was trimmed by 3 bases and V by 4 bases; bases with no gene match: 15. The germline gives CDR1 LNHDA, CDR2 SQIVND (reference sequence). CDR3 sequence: CASSTRSGTSGSGGTDTQYF. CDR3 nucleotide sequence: TGTGCCAGTAGTACTCGATCCGGGACTAGCGGGAGTGGGGGGACAGATACGCAGTATTTT.

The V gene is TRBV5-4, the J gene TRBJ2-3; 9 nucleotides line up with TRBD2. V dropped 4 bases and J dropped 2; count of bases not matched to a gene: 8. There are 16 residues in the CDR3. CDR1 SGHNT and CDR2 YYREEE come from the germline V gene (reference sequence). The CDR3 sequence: CASSPSSGITTDTQYF. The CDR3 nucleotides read TGTGCCAGCAGCCCCTCTAGCGGGATTACCACAGATACGCAGTATTTT.

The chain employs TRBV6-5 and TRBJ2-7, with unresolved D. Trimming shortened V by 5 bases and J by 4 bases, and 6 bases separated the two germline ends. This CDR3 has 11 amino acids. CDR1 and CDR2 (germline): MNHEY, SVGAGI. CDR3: CASSTTYEQYF. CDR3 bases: TGTGCCAGCAGTACTACATACGAGCAGTACTTC.

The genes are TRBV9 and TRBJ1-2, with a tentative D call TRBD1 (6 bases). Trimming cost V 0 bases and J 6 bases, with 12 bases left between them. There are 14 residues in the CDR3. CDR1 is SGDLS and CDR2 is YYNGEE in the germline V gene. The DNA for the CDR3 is TGTGCCAGCAGCGTAGATATAGGGGGTGATGGCTACACCTTC. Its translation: CASSVDIGGDGYTF.

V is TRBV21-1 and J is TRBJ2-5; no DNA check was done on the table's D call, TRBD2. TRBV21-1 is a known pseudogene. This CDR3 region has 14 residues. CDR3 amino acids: CASSKVEGGETQYF. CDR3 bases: TGTGCCAGCAGCAAAGTCGAGGGTGGAGAGACCCAGTACTTC.

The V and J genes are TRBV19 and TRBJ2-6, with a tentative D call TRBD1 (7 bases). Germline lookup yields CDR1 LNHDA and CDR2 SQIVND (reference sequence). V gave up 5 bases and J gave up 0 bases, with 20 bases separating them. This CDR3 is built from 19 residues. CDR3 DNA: TGTGCCAGTAGTGGAGGGGCAGGGGGGCGCCTCTCTGGGGCCAACGTCCTGACTTTC. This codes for CASSGGAGGRLSGANVLTF.

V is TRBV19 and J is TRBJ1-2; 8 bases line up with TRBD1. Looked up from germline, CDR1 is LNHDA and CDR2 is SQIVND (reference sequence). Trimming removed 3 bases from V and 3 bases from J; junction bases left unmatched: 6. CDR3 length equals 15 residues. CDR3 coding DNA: TGTGCCAGTAGTATCAGGACAGGGTACGACTATGGCTACACCTTC. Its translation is CASSIRTGYDYGYTF.

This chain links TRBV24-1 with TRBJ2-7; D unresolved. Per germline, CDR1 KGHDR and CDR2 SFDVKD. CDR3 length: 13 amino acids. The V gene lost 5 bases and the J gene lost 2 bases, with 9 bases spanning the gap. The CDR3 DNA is TGTGCCACCAGTGGAGGCTCGACCTACGAGCAGTACTTC. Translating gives CATSGGSTYEQYF.

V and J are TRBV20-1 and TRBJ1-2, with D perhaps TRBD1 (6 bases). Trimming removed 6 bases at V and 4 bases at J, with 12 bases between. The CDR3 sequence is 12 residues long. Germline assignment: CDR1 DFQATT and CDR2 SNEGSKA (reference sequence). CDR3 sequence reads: CSASGQLYGYTF. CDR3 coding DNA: TGCAGTGCAAGTGGACAGCTCTATGGCTACACCTTC.

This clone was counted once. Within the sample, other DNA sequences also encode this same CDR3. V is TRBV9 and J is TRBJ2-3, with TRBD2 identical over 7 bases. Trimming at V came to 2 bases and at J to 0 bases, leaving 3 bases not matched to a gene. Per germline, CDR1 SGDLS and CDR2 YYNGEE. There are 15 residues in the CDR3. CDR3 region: CASSVVGGSTDTQYF. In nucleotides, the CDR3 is TGTGCCAGCAGCGTCGTGGGGGGGAGCACAGATACGCAGTATTTT.

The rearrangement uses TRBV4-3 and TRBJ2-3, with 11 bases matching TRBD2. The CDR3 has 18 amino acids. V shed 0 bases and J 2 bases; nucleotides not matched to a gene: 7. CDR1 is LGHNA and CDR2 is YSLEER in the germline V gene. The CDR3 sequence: CASSQDTSLAGVTDTQYF. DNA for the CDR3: TGCGCCAGCAGCCAAGATACCTCACTAGCGGGAGTCACAGATACGCAGTATTTT.

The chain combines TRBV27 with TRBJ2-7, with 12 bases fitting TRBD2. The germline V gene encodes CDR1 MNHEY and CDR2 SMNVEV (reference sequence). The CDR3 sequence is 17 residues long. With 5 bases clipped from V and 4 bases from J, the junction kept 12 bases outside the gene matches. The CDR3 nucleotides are TGTGCCAGCAGTCTGCGACTAGCGGGAGATGGAGTTTACGAGCAGTACTTC. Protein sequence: CASSLRLAGDGVYEQYF.

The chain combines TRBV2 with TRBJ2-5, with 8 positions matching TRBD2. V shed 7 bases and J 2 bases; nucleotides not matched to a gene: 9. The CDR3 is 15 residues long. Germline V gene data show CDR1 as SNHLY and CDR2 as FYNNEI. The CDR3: CASNGVAGKQETQYF. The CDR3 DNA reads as TGTGCCAGCAATGGGGTAGCGGGGAAGCAAGAGACCCAGTACTTC.

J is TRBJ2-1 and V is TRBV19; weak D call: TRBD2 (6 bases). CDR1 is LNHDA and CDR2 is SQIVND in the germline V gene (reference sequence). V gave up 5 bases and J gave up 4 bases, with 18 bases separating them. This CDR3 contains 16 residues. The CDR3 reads CASSPPRQGGYNEQFF. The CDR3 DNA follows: TGTGCCAGTAGTCCCCCTCGGCAGGGAGGATACAATGAGCAGTTCTTC.

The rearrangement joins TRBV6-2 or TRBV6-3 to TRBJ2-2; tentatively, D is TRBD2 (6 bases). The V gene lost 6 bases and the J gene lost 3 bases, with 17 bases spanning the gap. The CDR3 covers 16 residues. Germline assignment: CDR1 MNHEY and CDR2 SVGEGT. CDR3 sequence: CASSPRGRGYTGELFF. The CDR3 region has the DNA TGTGCCAGCAGCCCCCGAGGGCGGGGCTACACCGGGGAGCTGTTTTTT.

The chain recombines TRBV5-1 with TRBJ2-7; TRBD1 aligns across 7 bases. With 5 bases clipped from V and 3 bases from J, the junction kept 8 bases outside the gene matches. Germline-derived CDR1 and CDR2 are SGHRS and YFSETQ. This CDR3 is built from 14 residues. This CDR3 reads CASSPGTALYEQYF. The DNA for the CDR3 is TGCGCCAGCAGTCCTGGGACAGCGCTCTACGAGCAGTACTTC. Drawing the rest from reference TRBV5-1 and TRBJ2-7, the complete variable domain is KAGVTQTPRYLIKTRGQQVTLSCSPISGHRSVSWYQQTPGQGLQFLFEYFSETQRNKGNFPGRFSGRQFSNSRSEMNVSTLELGDSALYLCASSPGTALYEQYFGPGTRLTVT.

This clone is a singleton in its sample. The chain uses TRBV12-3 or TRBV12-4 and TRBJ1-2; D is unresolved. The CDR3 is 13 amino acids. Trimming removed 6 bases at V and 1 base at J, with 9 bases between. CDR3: CASSLGVNYGYTF. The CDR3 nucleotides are TGTGCCAGCAGCCTAGGAGTTAACTATGGCTACACCTTC.

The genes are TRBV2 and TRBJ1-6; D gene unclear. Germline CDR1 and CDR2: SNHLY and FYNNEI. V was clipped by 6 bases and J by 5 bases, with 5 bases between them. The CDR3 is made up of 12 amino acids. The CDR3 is CASSGNNSPLHF. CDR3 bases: TGTGCCAGCAGCGGGAATAATTCACCCCTCCACTTT.

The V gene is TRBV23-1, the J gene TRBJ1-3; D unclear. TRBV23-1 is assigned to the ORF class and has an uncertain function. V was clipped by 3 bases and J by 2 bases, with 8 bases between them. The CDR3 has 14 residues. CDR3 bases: TGCGCCAGCAGTCACAGTTTTACTGGAAACACCATATATTTT. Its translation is CASSHSFTGNTIYF.

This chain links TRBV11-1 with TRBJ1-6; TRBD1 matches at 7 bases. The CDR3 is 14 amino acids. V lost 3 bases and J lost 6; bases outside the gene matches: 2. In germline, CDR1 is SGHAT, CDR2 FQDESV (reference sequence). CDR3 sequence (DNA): TGTGCCAGCAGCTTCGACAGGGCTAATTCACCCCTCCACTTT. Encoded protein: CASSFDRANSPLHF.

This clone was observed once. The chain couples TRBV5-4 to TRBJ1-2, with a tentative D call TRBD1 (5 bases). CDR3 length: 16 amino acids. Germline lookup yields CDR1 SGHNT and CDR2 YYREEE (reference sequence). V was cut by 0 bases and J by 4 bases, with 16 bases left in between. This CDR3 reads CASSLGARGDIYGYTF. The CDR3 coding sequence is TGTGCCAGCAGCTTGGGGGCTCGGGGGGATATCTATGGCTACACCTTC.

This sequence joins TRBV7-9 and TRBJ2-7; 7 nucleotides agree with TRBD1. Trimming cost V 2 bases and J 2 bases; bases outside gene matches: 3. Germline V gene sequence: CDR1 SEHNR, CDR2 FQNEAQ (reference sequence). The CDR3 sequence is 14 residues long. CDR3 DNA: TGTGCCAGCAGCTTAAGAGACAGGGCCTACGAGCAGTACTTC. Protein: CASSLRDRAYEQYF.

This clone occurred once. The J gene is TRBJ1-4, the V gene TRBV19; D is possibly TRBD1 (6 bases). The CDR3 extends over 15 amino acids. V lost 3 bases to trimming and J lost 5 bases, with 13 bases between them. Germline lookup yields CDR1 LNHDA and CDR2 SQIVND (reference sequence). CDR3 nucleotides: TGTGCCAGTAGTATGGGGGACACAAGAAATGAAAAACTGTTTTTT. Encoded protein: CASSMGDTRNEKLFF.

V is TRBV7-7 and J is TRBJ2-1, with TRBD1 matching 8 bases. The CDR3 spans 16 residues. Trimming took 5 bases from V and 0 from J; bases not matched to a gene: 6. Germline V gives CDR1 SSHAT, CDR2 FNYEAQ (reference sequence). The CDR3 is CASSPRTGISYNEQFF. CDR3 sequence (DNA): TGTGCCAGCAGCCCACGGACAGGGATCTCCTACAATGAGCAGTTCTTC.

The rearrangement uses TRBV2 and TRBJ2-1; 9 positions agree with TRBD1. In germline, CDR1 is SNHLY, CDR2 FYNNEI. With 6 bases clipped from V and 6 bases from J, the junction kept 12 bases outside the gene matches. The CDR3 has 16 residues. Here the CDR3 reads CASRATQGAPPNEQFF. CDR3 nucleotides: TGTGCCAGCAGGGCGACACAGGGGGCACCTCCCAATGAGCAGTTCTTC.

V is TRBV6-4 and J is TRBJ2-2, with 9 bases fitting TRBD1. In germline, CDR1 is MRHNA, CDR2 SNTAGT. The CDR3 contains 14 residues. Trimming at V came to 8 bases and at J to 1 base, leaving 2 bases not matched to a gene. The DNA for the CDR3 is TGTGCCAGCGGACAGGGGTTGAACACCGGGGAGCTGTTTTTT. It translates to CASGQGLNTGELFF.